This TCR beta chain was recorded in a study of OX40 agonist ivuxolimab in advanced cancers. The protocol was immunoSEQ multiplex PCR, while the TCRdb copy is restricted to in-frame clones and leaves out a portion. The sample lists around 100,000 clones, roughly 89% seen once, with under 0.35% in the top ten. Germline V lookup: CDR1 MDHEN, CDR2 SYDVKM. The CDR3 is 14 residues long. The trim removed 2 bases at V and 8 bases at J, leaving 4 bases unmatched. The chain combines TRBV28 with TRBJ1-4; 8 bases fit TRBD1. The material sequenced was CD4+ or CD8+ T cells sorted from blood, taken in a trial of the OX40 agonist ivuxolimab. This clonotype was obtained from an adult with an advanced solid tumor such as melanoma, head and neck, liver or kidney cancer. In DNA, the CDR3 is TGTGCCAGCAGTTTAGGACAGGGTATCGAAAAACTGTTTTTT. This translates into CASSLGQGIEKLFF.